One T cell receptor (beta chain) is described in this entry. The data are from a study of quantifying T cell responses using KT2 cells. Study context: RNA was reverse transcribed with TCR alpha and beta constant-region primers. Estimated efficiency of the T4 ligation step was above 9.5% under optimum conditions.

KT2, a clone with a known TCR, was spiked into unfractionated PBMC. Different KT2-to-PBMC ratios were created with a constant PBMC count. The cDNA 3' end received a ligated oligonucleotide with a UMI. The first PCR ran roughly 4 cycles with an equimolar RC1.1 and RC1.2 beta primer mix. A single record per CDR3 protein comes from TCRdb applying MiXCR to the UMI-ligation and nested PCR reads. The table includes 39,000 or so distinct CDR3 sequences, about a sixth detected once. The source of this sequence is a human donor. Sequenced sample: PBMCs spiked with cells of the T cell clone KT2.

The CDR3 region is CASSQRLAGGSNTQYF. The CDR3 DNA reads as TGTGCCAGCAGCCAGCGACTAGCGGGAGGGTCGAATACGCAGTATTTT. The chain carries TRBV3-1 and TRBJ2-3; 14 bases line up with TRBD2. The CDR3 consists of 16 residues. V lost 3 bases and J lost 7; bases outside the gene matches: 6. Germline values: CDR1 LGHDT, CDR2 YNNKEL (reference sequence).